The source of this TCR beta chain is a study of shared clonotypes between healthy human individuals. The method was immunoSEQ multiplex PCR; TCRdb's version includes in-frame clones alone and lacks a portion of them. Of approximately 1.5 million clones in the sample, approximately 98.5% were seen once. In regard to this clone: Its antigen is unidentified. This sample includes further DNA sequences coding for the same CDR3.

Study results and caveats: In contrast to clonotypes shared by all four donors, non-shared clonotypes had lower generation probabilities. Sharing across a handful of donors was seen in 4% to 5% of naive CD4 clonotypes. Depth of sequencing was expected to influence donor clonotype sharing.

Sequencing used naive CD4+ T cells sorted from blood. Indicated subset: CD45RA+ positively selected. This TCR derives from a man aged 25 to 45 in good health.

The CDR3 here is CATSRDRTQETQYF. The CDR3 nucleotides read TGTGCCACCAGCAGAGACAGAACCCAAGAGACCCAGTACTTC. The chain is built from TRBV15 and TRBJ2-5; no definite D call. This CDR3 is 14 amino acids long. The V and J ends lost 0 bases and 1 base respectively, with 6 bases between them. Germline values: CDR1 LNHNV, CDR2 YYDKDF (reference sequence).